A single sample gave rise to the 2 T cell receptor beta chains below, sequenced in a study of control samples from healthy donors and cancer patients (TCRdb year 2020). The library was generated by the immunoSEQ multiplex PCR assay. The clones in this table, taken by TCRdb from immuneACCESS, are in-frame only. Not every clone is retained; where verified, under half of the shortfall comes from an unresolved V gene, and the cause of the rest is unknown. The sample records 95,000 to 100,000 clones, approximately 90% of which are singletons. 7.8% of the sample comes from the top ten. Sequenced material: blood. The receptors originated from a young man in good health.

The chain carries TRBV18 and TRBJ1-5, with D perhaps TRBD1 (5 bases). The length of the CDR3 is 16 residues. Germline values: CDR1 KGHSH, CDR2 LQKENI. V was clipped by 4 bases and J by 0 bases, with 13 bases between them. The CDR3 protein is CASSLGTFNSNQPQHF. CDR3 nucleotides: TGTGCCAGCTCACTCGGGACGTTCAATAGCAATCAGCCCCAGCATTTT. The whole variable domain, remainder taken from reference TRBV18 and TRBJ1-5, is NAGVMQNPRHLVRRRGQEARLRCSPMKGHSHVYWYRQLPEEGLKFMVYLQKENIIDESGMPKERFSAEFPKEGPSILRIQQVVRGDSAAYFCASSLGTFNSNQPQHFGDGTRLSIL.

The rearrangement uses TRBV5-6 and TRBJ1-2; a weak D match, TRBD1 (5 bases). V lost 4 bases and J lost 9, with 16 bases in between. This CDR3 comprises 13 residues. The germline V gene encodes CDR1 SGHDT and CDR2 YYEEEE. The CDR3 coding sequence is TGTGCCAGCAGCGCCTCGGGGGGTATAAGCTACACCTTC. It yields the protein CASSASGGISYTF. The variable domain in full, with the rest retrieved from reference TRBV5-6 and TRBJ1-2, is DAGVTQSPTHLIKTRGQQVTLRCSPKSGHDTVSWYQQALGQGPQFIFQYYEEEERQRGNFPDRFSGHQFPNYSSELNVNALLLGDSALYLCASSASGGISYTFGSGTRLTVV.